Shown below are 28 T cell receptor beta chains from a single sample sequenced in a study of T cell responses to AZD1222 COVID-19 vaccine. Method: immunoSEQ multiplex PCR; TCRdb's copy keeps in-frame clones and lacks some. This sample yields some 110,000 clones, of which around 84% are seen a single time; approximately 16% belongs to the top ten. The material sequenced was peripheral blood, taken 28 days after the second AZD1222 dose. Source of these receptors: an adult who received the AZD1222 COVID-19 vaccine.

This chain links TRBV6-1 with TRBJ2-2; TRBD2 aligns across 9 bases. The CDR3 sequence is 19 residues long. The V segment lost 2 bases and the J segment 0 bases; nucleotides outside the gene matches: 10. Germline CDR1 is MNHNS and CDR2 is SASEGT. The CDR3 DNA follows: TGTGCCAGCAGTGAATATAGGCGGGGGGGCTGGTCGAACACCGGGGAGCTGTTTTTT. Its translation: CASSEYRRGGWSNTGELFF.

The gene calls are TRBV14 and TRBJ1-1; D is perhaps TRBD1 (6 bases). This CDR3 comprises 13 residues. The V and J ends lost 1 base and 7 bases respectively, with 10 bases between them. CDR1 SGHDN and CDR2 FVKESK come from the germline V gene. CDR3 protein: CASSQVRGIEAFF. The CDR3, as DNA: TGTGCCAGCAGCCAAGTGAGGGGGATTGAAGCTTTCTTT.

The chain uses TRBV30 and TRBJ1-1; D might be TRBD1 (5 bases). Germline V gives CDR1 GTSNPN, CDR2 SVGIG (reference sequence). The V and J ends lost 1 base and 4 bases respectively, with 16 bases between them. CDR3 length: 15 amino acids. The CDR3 loop is CAWSALGGGVTEAFF. The CDR3 DNA reads as TGTGCCTGGAGTGCCCTAGGTGGGGGAGTCACTGAAGCTTTCTTT.

The chain uses TRBV7-3 and TRBJ1-2; 7 nucleotides match TRBD1. The CDR3 is 15 residues long. The germline gives CDR1 SGHTA, CDR2 FQGTGA. With 2 bases clipped from V and 2 bases from J, the junction kept 5 bases outside the gene matches. CDR3 nucleotides: TGTGCCAGCAGCTTATCAGGAGGGGGCAACTATGGCTACACCTTC. Its protein is CASSLSGGGNYGYTF.

This sequence joins TRBV30 and TRBJ2-1; no reliable D call. The ends were cut back, 2 bases at V and 5 bases at J, with 13 bases in the middle. CDR1 and CDR2 (germline): GTSNPN, SVGIG (reference sequence). The CDR3 length is 14 residues. CDR3 bases: TGTGCCTGGAGTTGGGATAGCCGAGACAATGAGCAGTTCTTC. Translation: CAWSWDSRDNEQFF.

The gene calls are TRBV5-4 and TRBJ2-5; 14 nucleotides agree with TRBD2. V lost 0 bases, J lost 4 bases, and 8 bases stayed unmatched. Per the germline V gene, CDR1 is SGHNT and CDR2 is YYREEE (reference sequence). The CDR3 is 18 residues long. CDR3 sequence (DNA): TGTGCCAGCAGCTTGGCGACTAGCGGGGGGGCTGTGGGAGAGACCCAGTACTTC. This translates into CASSLATSGGAVGETQYF.

The chain employs TRBV15 and TRBJ2-7; D tentatively reads TRBD1 or TRBD2 (5 bases each). The CDR3 consists of 15 residues. The V end lost 0 bases, the J end lost 5 bases, and 14 bases lay between the germline ends. The germline gives CDR1 LNHNV, CDR2 YYDKDF (reference sequence). The CDR3 region is CATSRDRIREHEQYF. In nucleotides, the CDR3 is TGTGCCACCAGCAGAGATAGGATCAGGGAGCACGAGCAGTACTTC.

This clone appeared a few times. This rearrangement joins TRBV5-1 to TRBJ1-2; tentative D call: TRBD1 (5 bases). Trimming pared 0 bases from V and 4 bases from J, leaving 10 bases between. This CDR3 comprises 14 residues. Germline V lookup: CDR1 SGHRS, CDR2 YFSETQ. This CDR3 is CASSLEGEGYGYTF. The CDR3 coding sequence is TGCGCCAGCAGCTTGGAAGGGGAAGGCTATGGCTACACCTTC.

This chain connects TRBV5-1 to TRBJ2-3; TRBD1 agrees at 7 bases. This CDR3 spans 16 amino acids. Germline loops: CDR1 SGHRS, CDR2 YFSETQ. The V segment lost 3 bases and the J segment 3 bases; nucleotides outside the gene matches: 10. The CDR3 loop is CASSSPRGKSTDTQYF. The CDR3 DNA reads TGCGCCAGCAGCTCCCCCAGGGGGAAGTCGACAGATACGCAGTATTTT.

The J gene is TRBJ2-1, the V gene TRBV7-3, with TRBD2 identical over 10 bases. The ends lost 5 bases at V and 4 bases at J; junction bases unmatched: 5. CDR3 size: 15 residues. The germline V gene has CDR1 SGHTA and CDR2 FQGTGA. The CDR3, as DNA: TGTGCCAGCAGCGCTCTAGCGGGGGTATACAATGAGCAGTTCTTC. Translation gives CASSALAGVYNEQFF.

The chain has TRBV5-1 and TRBJ1-2; tentatively, D is TRBD1 (6 bases). V was pared by 3 bases and J by 7 bases, with 22 bases between. The CDR3 length is 16 residues. Germline CDR1 and CDR2: SGHRS and YFSETQ. In DNA form, the CDR3 reads TGCGCCAGCAGCTGGGTCCCCGGGAGGGGGTCGTCTGGCTACACCTTC. Protein: CASSWVPGRGSSGYTF.

This clone is labeled large. The chain is built from TRBV25-1 and TRBJ1-2; tentatively, D is TRBD1 (6 bases). With 3 bases removed from V and 6 bases from J, the gap between germline ends came to 17 bases. This CDR3 contains 15 residues. The V gene's germline CDR1 is MGHDK and CDR2 SYGVNS. This chain's CDR3 is CASSDYGRGENGYTF. The CDR3 DNA is TGTGCCAGCAGTGATTACGGCAGGGGAGAGAATGGCTACACCTTC.

The chain uses TRBV6-1 and TRBJ1-5; D is unclear. Trimming removed 2 bases from V and 5 bases from J, with 13 bases in between. Germline-derived CDR1 and CDR2 are MNHNS and SASEGT. The CDR3 runs to 15 residues. The CDR3 bases are TGTGCCAGCAGTGAACCGGGGAGGCCTGATCAGCCCCAGCATTTT. Translated, it gives CASSEPGRPDQPQHF.

The genes are TRBV5-6 and TRBJ2-1, with 11 nucleotides matching TRBD1. This CDR3 contains 16 residues. Trimming removed 4 bases from V and 6 bases from J; junction bases left unmatched: 9. Germline lookup yields CDR1 SGHDT and CDR2 YYEEEE. The CDR3 nucleotides are TGTGCCAGCAGCACAAACCGGGACAGGGGGGTCAATGAGCAGTTCTTC. Its translation is CASSTNRDRGVNEQFF.

The chain uses TRBV5-4 and TRBJ2-1, with TRBD2 identical over 7 bases. V lost 2 bases and J lost 6; bases outside the gene matches: 11. Germline CDR1 and CDR2: SGHNT and YYREEE (reference sequence). This CDR3 contains 16 residues. CDR3 nucleotide sequence: TGTGCCAGCAGCTTCCCTGGGGCTAGCGGATCCAATGAGCAGTTCTTC. This encodes CASSFPGASGSNEQFF.

This sequence joins TRBV13 and TRBJ1-1; TRBD1 agrees at 8 bases. V was pared by 4 bases and J by 5 bases, with 9 bases of the junction left unmatched. The length of the CDR3 is 15 residues. Germline V CDR1 and CDR2: PRHDT, FYEKMQ (reference sequence). CDR3 protein: CASSSQGATTTEAFF. The CDR3 region has the DNA TGTGCCAGCAGCTCCCAGGGGGCGACAACAACTGAAGCTTTCTTT.

This chain joins TRBV12-3 or TRBV12-4 and TRBJ2-7; possibly TRBD1 for D (6 bases). V dropped 3 bases and J dropped 12 bases, with 15 bases sitting between them. The length of the CDR3 is 12 residues. In DNA, the CDR3 is TGTGCCAGCAGTTTGGGGCAGGGGTCAGGGTACTTC. Protein product: CASSLGQGSGYF.

The J gene is TRBJ1-2, the V gene TRBV9; unclear D gene. The germline V gene has CDR1 SGDLS and CDR2 YYNGEE. CDR3 length: 14 residues. V lost 3 bases, J lost 4 bases, and 13 bases lay in between. CDR3 sequence reads: CASSGIVQSYGYTF. The CDR3 nucleotides are TGTGCCAGCAGCGGTATTGTACAGTCCTATGGCTACACCTTC.

The J gene is TRBJ1-3, the V gene TRBV29-1, with D maybe TRBD1 (5 bases). V was trimmed by 6 bases and J by 2 bases, leaving 11 bases between them. Looked up from germline, CDR1 is SQVTM and CDR2 is ANQGSEA. This CDR3 spans 13 amino acids. The CDR3 is CSVTTVAGNTIYF. CDR3 DNA: TGCAGCGTAACGACAGTTGCTGGAAACACCATATATTTT.

The chain couples TRBV7-9 to TRBJ2-7, with D possibly being TRBD2 (5 bases). Germline V CDR1 and CDR2: SEHNR, FQNEAQ (reference sequence). V lost 2 bases to trimming and J lost 5 bases, with 19 bases between them. CDR3 length: 16 amino acids. The CDR3 region has the DNA TGTGCCAGCAGCTTAATAAACCCCGGGAATAAGAACGAGCAGTACTTC. The encoded protein is CASSLINPGNKNEQYF.

This chain links TRBV7-2 with TRBJ1-3, with D perhaps matching TRBD1 (5 bases). This CDR3 has 17 amino acids. The germline CDR1 and CDR2 sequences are SGHTA and FQGNSA. Trimming cost V 2 bases and J 0 bases, with 14 bases left between them. The DNA for the CDR3 is TGTGCCAGCAGCTTATTCCACCAGGGTTCCTCTGGAAACACCATATATTTT. Translated, it gives CASSLFHQGSSGNTIYF. Full variable domain (outside the CDR3, taken from reference TRBV7-2 and TRBJ1-3): GAGVSQSPSNKVTEKGKDVELRCDPISGHTALYWYRQSLGQGLEFLIYFQGNSAPDKSGLPSDRFSAERTGGSVSTLTIQRTQQEDSAVYLCASSLFHQGSSGNTIYFGEGSWLTVV.

The CDR3 DNA reads TGTGCCAGCTCACCACCCGGAAGCCTAGCGGTAAACCAAGAGACCCAGTACTTC. Translated, it gives CASSPPGSLAVNQETQYF. The V gene is TRBV18, the J gene TRBJ2-5; TRBD2 aligns across 7 bases. Germline V lookup: CDR1 KGHSH, CDR2 LQKENI. Germline trimming cut 0 bases from V and 0 bases from J; bases unmatched to any gene: 10. This CDR3 comprises 18 residues.

There are a few counts of this clone. The V and J genes are TRBV24-1 and TRBJ2-7; D remains unclear. CDR3 length: 13 residues. The germline V and J ends were trimmed by 6 bases and 4 bases, with 12 bases remaining between them. Germline CDR1 reads KGHDR; CDR2 reads SFDVKD. CDR3 in amino acids: CATSKRKLYEQYF. Written as DNA, the CDR3 is TGTGCCACCAGTAAGAGAAAACTGTACGAGCAGTACTTC.

V is TRBV7-3 and J is TRBJ2-3, with TRBD2 matching 9 bases. This CDR3 region has 15 residues. After removal of 1 base from V and 4 bases from J, the junction contained 3 bases not matched to a gene. Per the germline V gene, CDR1 is SGHTA and CDR2 is FQGTGA. In DNA form, the CDR3 reads TGTGCCAGCAGCTTAAGGCGGGGGGGCCCAGATACGCAGTATTTT. Translation: CASSLRRGGPDTQYF.

This clone was picked up a small number of times. V usage is TRBV5-4 and J usage is TRBJ2-1, with D possibly being TRBD1 (6 bases). Germline values: CDR1 SGHNT, CDR2 YYREEE (reference sequence). V lost 0 bases, J lost 7 bases, and 8 bases lay in between. The CDR3 is 13 residues long. The chain's CDR3 is CASSLVGANEQFF. For the CDR3, the DNA is TGTGCCAGCAGCTTGGTGGGGGCAAATGAGCAGTTCTTC.

The chain couples TRBV9 to TRBJ1-2; the D gene is possibly TRBD1 (6 bases). Germline V gives CDR1 SGDLS, CDR2 YYNGEE. The V end lost 3 bases, the J end lost 8 bases, and 14 bases lay between the germline ends. The CDR3 extends over 13 amino acids. Here the CDR3 reads CASSARGDRGYTF. The DNA of the CDR3 is TGTGCCAGCAGCGCGAGGGGGGATAGGGGCTACACCTTC. Full variable domain (outside the CDR3, taken from reference TRBV9 and TRBJ1-2): DSGVTQTPKHLITATGQRVTLRCSPRSGDLSVYWYQQSLDQGLQFLIQYYNGEERAKGNILERFSAQQFPDLHSELNLSSLELGDSALYFCASSARGDRGYTFGSGTRLTVV.

The chain recombines TRBV12-3 or TRBV12-4 with TRBJ1-5; D gene unclear. The V end was cut by 3 bases, the J end by 1 base, with 4 bases between. CDR3 size: 13 residues. The DNA of the CDR3 is TGTGCCAGCAGTTTGTGGAGCAATCAGCCCCAGCATTTT. Protein sequence: CASSLWSNQPQHF.

J is TRBJ2-2 and V is TRBV9, with 11 bases lining up with TRBD1. The CDR3 extends over 17 amino acids. V shed 3 bases, J shed 7 bases, and the junction held 11 bases outside the gene matches. Germline V gives CDR1 SGDLS, CDR2 YYNGEE. CDR3 sequence: CASSGTGGYIRVGELFF. CDR3 nucleotides: TGTGCCAGCAGCGGGACAGGGGGCTACATTAGGGTCGGGGAGCTGTTTTTT.